These 2 T cell receptor beta chains were all obtained from the same sample, sequenced in a study of beta chain features in type 1 diabetes. Regarding the study as a whole: Patients with Type 1 diabetes showed moderately but significantly shorter TCRB CDR3s in all four CD4+ subsets.

No antigens are known for them. Since all of the isolated RNA was reverse transcribed, expressed TCRB transcripts were what got sequenced. Assay used: immunoSEQ multiplex PCR; TCRdb lists only in-frame clones, some missing. The sample includes 600,000 to 700,000 clones, about an eighth seen only once; the top ten take more than 0.1%. Sequenced material: naive CD4+ T cells from blood. These receptors were collected from a man in his thirties or forties with type 1 diabetes.

This clone was seen only a few times. This chain connects TRBV14 to TRBJ2-3, with a tentative D call TRBD2 (7 bases). Trimming cost V 1 base and J 5 bases, with 13 bases left between them. The length of the CDR3 is 15 residues. CDR1 and CDR2 from the germline V gene are SGHDN and FVKESK. Here the CDR3 DNA reads TGTGCCAGCAGCCAAGCGGGGGGCGGGCAAGATACGCAGTATTTT. It is translated as CASSQAGGGQDTQYF.

A few counts support this clone. J is TRBJ2-1 and V is TRBV9; D could derive from TRBD1 or TRBD2 (5 bases each). With 0 bases removed from V and 3 bases from J, the gap between germline ends came to 10 bases. This CDR3 has 15 residues. Germline CDR1 reads SGDLS; CDR2 reads YYNGEE. CDR3 region: CASSVGGPYYNEQFF. In DNA, the CDR3 is TGTGCCAGCAGCGTAGGGGGACCGTACTACAATGAGCAGTTCTTC.